The rows below give T cell receptor beta chains drawn from one sample of a study of blood T cell repertoires in COVID-19. Data came from immunoSEQ multiplex PCR; TCRdb stores just in-frame clones and leaves some out. The repertoire consists of around 400,000 clones, with more than 70% occurring once and the leading ten covering approximately 1.3%. The material sequenced was PBMCs or T cells enriched from blood (not recorded which). These receptors were collected from a young woman who had been exposed to COVID-19. The CDR3 runs from the conserved cysteine through the conserved F or W. The D gene is left open where the match is weak. Size is stated for part of the rows, as once, few or many counts, or as a class when the clone is expanded.

D	V	J	size	CDR3	DNA
TRBD1	TRBV5-6	TRBJ1-6	-	CASSFTGGLGESPLHF	TGTGCCAGCAGCTTCACAGGGGGACTTGGAGAGTCACCCCTCCACTTT
-	TRBV18	TRBJ2-7	-	CASSPTELAEGPPYEQYF	TGTGCCAGCTCACCAACAGAATTAGCGGAGGGGCCCCCCTACGAGCAGTACTTC
TRBD2	TRBV7-9	TRBJ2-3	-	CASSLGTSGGGGTDTQYF	TGTGCCAGCAGCTTGGGGACTAGCGGGGGCGGAGGCACAGATACGCAGTATTTT
TRBD2	TRBV7-3	TRBJ2-5	-	CASSPRTSGDKETQYF	TGTGCCAGCAGCCCCCGGACTAGCGGAGATAAGGAGACCCAGTACTTC
-	TRBV28	TRBJ2-1	-	CASSFSNEQFF	TGTGCCAGCAGTTTTTCAAATGAGCAGTTCTTC
-	TRBV6-1	TRBJ1-5	-	CASSERRYNQPQHF	TGTGCCAGCAGTGAACGGCGGTACAATCAGCCCCAGCATTTT
-	TRBV7-2	TRBJ2-5	-	CASSLAGSGSGKTQYF	TGTGCCAGCAGCTTAGCCGGGTCGGGATCCGGGAAGACCCAGTACTTC
TRBD2	TRBV3-1/TRBV3-2	TRBJ2-5	-	CASSRGLAGGRPQETQYF	TGTGCCAGCAGCCGGGGACTAGCGGGAGGGCGACCCCAAGAGACCCAGTACTTC
TRBD2	TRBV5-4	TRBJ2-3	-	CASSLYTSGFTDTQYF	TGTGCCAGCAGCTTGTACACTAGCGGGTTCACAGATACGCAGTATTTT
TRBD2	TRBV7-2	TRBJ2-3	-	CASSSSGDLRRDTQYF	TGTGCCAGCAGCTCTAGCGGGGACCTGCGTCGGGATACGCAGTATTTT
TRBD2	TRBV6-6	TRBJ2-3	-	CASSYRTSGKLTLSTDTQYF	TGTGCCAGCAGCTACCGGACTAGCGGGAAGCTGACATTAAGCACAGATACGCAGTATTTT
TRBD2	TRBV6-5	TRBJ2-5	-	CASSLAGGFKETQYF	TGTGCCAGCAGTTTAGCGGGAGGGTTTAAAGAGACCCAGTACTTC
-	TRBV7-2	TRBJ1-2	-	CASSLGTQFYGYTF	TGTGCCAGCAGCTTAGGTACCCAGTTTTATGGCTACACCTTC
TRBD1	TRBV7-9	TRBJ1-1	few	CASSRGQGTTEAFF	TGTGCCAGCAGCCGAGGACAGGGAACAACTGAAGCTTTCTTT
-	TRBV20-1	TRBJ1-5	-	CSASGGWNQPQHF	TGCAGTGCGAGTGGGGGCTGGAATCAGCCCCAGCATTTT
-	TRBV6-5	TRBJ1-4	-	CASSYSGGRTEKLFF	TGTGCCAGCAGTTACTCGGGGGGGCGGACTGAAAAACTGTTTTTT
TRBD2	TRBV27	TRBJ2-3	-	CASSLTSGSTDTQYF	TGTGCCAGCAGTTTGACTAGCGGATCCACAGATACGCAGTATTTT
TRBD2	TRBV28	TRBJ2-1	-	CASSPSAGGDYNEQFF	TGTGCCAGCAGTCCCTCGGCGGGGGGCGACTACAATGAGCAGTTCTTC
TRBD2	TRBV27	TRBJ2-1	-	CASSLGAGGPYNEQFF	TGTGCCAGCAGTTTAGGTGCGGGAGGGCCATACAATGAGCAGTTCTTC
-	TRBV14	TRBJ2-1	-	CASSQDWQEQFF	TGTGCCAGCAGCCAAGATTGGCAGGAGCAGTTCTTC
TRBD2	TRBV3-1/TRBV3-2	TRBJ2-7	-	CASSQVFSGRAYEQYF	TGTGCCAGCAGCCAAGTCTTTAGCGGGAGGGCCTACGAGCAGTACTTC
-	TRBV28	TRBJ2-7	-	CASITSSASGTYEQYF	TGTGCCAGCATCACCTCTAGCGCTTCTGGAACTTACGAGCAGTACTTC
TRBD1	TRBV25-1	TRBJ1-2	once	CASSDWTGLNYGYTF	TGTGCCAGCAGTGATTGGACAGGGCTGAACTATGGCTACACCTTC
TRBD2	TRBV2	TRBJ2-1	-	CAGSRERGPLVHEQFF	TGTGCCGGTAGCAGAGAGCGGGGGCCTTTGGTGCATGAGCAGTTCTTC
-	TRBV7-2	TRBJ1-1	-	CASSLSGITEAFF	TGTGCCAGCAGCTTGTCAGGGATCACTGAAGCTTTCTTT
-	TRBV2	TRBJ1-1	-	CASSVEPEDNTEAFF	TGTGCCAGCAGTGTCGAGCCCGAGGATAACACTGAAGCTTTCTTT
-	TRBV7-2	TRBJ2-4	-	CASSPDRLKNIQYF	TGTGCCAGCAGCCCGGACAGACTCAAAAACATTCAGTACTTC
TRBD2	TRBV7-9	TRBJ2-1	-	CASSADGLAGPSSYNEQFF	TGTGCCAGCAGCGCGGACGGACTAGCGGGCCCCAGCTCCTACAATGAGCAGTTCTTC
TRBD1	TRBV24-1	TRBJ2-1	once	CATSDSTGISYNEQFF	TGTGCCACCAGTGATTCGACAGGGATCTCCTACAATGAGCAGTTCTTC
TRBD2	TRBV13	TRBJ2-7	-	CASSSNLAGPSYEQYF	TGTGCCAGCAGCTCCAACCTAGCGGGGCCCTCCTACGAGCAGTACTTC
-	TRBV27	TRBJ2-5	-	CASSLYTGRTPGIQETQYF	TGTGCCAGCAGTTTGTATACAGGGCGAACACCCGGGATACAAGAGACCCAGTACTTC
TRBD1	TRBV5-8	TRBJ2-5	-	CASSPDREETQYF	TGTGCCAGCAGCCCTGACAGGGAAGAGACCCAGTACTTC
-	TRBV19	TRBJ2-1	once	CASSIGSGSYNEQFF	TGTGCCAGTAGTATAGGGTCGGGCTCCTACAATGAGCAGTTCTTC
TRBD2	TRBV4-1	TRBJ2-7	few	CASSQDLTSGYEQYF	TGCGCCAGCAGCCAAGATCTGACTAGCGGCTACGAGCAGTACTTC
TRBD2	TRBV5-4	TRBJ2-7	-	CASSVAGGSYEQYF	TGTGCCAGCAGCGTAGCGGGAGGTTCGTACGAGCAGTACTTC
-	TRBV7-2	TRBJ2-4	-	CASSPTGGRENIQYF	TGTGCCAGCAGCCCTACCGGGGGGCGCGAAAACATTCAGTACTTC
-	TRBV29-1	TRBJ2-5	-	CSEGLGRTQYF	TGCAGCGAAGGACTTGGTCGGACCCAGTACTTC
-	TRBV7-2	TRBJ2-7	few	CASSHLEGNSYEQYF	TGTGCCAGCAGCCACCTGGAGGGGAACTCCTACGAGCAGTACTTC
TRBD2	TRBV7-2	TRBJ2-3	once	CASSLAGLAGGPDTQYF	TGTGCCAGCAGCTTAGCGGGACTAGCGGGAGGGCCAGATACGCAGTATTTT
-	TRBV5-6	TRBJ1-1	-	CASSPEGGRWAFF	TGTGCCAGCAGCCCGGAGGGAGGGAGGTGGGCTTTCTTT
-	TRBV19	TRBJ1-5	-	CAGGGYSNQPQHF	TGTGCCGGGGGGGGCTATAGCAATCAGCCCCAGCATTTT
-	TRBV19	TRBJ1-2	once	CASSQGTGSYTF	TGTGCCAGTAGTCAGGGGACGGGGAGCTACACCTTC
TRBD2	TRBV2	TRBJ2-1	-	CASKRTSGDNEQFF	TGTGCCAGCAAGCGGACTAGCGGGGACAATGAGCAGTTCTTC
-	TRBV5-1	TRBJ2-1	-	CASSLASGLGLFF	TGCGCCAGCAGCTTGGCTTCGGGGTTGGGCCTCTTCTTC
-	TRBV7-2	TRBJ2-5	-	CASSLGWGRYQETQYF	TGTGCCAGCAGCTTAGGGTGGGGGAGGTACCAAGAGACCCAGTACTTC
-	TRBV5-6	TRBJ2-4	-	CASSSQIGGKGKAKNIQYF	TGTGCCAGCAGCTCCCAAATAGGGGGAAAGGGTAAAGCCAAAAACATTCAGTACTTC
TRBD1	TRBV19	TRBJ1-5	-	CASSWDRGKDQPQHF	TGTGCCAGTAGTTGGGACAGGGGGAAAGATCAGCCCCAGCATTTT
-	TRBV6-5	TRBJ2-7	-	CASTVSSYEQYF	TGTGCCAGCACCGTGAGCTCCTACGAGCAGTACTTC
-	TRBV29-1	TRBJ2-7	-	CSVQGGELREQYF	TGCAGCGTCCAGGGTGGGGAACTACGAGAGCAGTACTTC
TRBD1	TRBV13	TRBJ1-5	-	CASSRQGDTGNQPQHF	TGTGCCAGCAGCCGACAGGGGGATACAGGCAATCAGCCCCAGCATTTT
-	TRBV5-4	TRBJ1-3	-	CASSLGSGQAGNTIYF	TGTGCCAGCAGCTTGGGGTCAGGGCAGGCTGGAAACACCATATATTTT